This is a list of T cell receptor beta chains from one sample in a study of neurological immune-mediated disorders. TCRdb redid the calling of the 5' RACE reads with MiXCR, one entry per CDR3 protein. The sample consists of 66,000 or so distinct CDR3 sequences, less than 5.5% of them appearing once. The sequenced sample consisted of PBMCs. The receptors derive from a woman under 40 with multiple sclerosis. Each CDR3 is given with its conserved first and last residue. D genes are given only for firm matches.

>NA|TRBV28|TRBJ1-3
CASSPSTGVGNTIYF
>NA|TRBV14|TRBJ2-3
CASSRYGDFTDTQYF
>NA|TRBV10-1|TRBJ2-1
CASSGQAYNEQFF
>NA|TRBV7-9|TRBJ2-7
CASSPLRQDYEQYF
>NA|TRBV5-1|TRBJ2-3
CASSRDHSQSDTQYF
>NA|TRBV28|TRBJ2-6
CASSLSGANVLTF
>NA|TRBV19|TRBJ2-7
CASSSRDGSYEQYF
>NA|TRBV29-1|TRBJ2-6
CSVEDRGGRLRGANVLTF
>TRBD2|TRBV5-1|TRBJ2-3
CASSTASGDTDTQYF
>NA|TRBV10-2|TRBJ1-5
CATQVSYSNQPQNF
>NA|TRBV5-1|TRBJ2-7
CASSLAASGHEQYF
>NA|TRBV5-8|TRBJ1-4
CASSLENRPNEKLFF
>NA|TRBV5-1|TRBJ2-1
CASSLTGYNEQFF
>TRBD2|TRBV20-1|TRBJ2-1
CSARDGRRGGSYNEQFF
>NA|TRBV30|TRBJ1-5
CAWSPSRDNQPQHF
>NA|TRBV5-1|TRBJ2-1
CASSPTSGNEQFF
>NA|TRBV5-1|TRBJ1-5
CASSFGQGNQPQNF
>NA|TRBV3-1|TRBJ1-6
CASSTREGSLPLHF
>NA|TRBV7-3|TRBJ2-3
CASSFGPSTDTQYF
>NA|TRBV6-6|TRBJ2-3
CASSEIRDTQYF
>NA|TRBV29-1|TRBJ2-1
CSAGGQSVNEQFF
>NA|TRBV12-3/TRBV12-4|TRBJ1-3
CASSPRGANTIYF
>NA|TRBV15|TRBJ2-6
CATSTRTAGANVLTF
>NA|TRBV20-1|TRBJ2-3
CSASSVQSTDTQYF
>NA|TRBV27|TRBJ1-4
CASSAGPSTNEKLFF
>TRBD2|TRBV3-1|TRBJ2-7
CASSQGGGAYEQYF
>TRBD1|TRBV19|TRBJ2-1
CASSVQGQGVIVPNEQFF
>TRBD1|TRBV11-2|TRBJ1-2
CASSLYRTGFYGYTF